This TCR beta chain was obtained from a study of CD8+ T cells in alopecia areata. Study-wide background: Patients in the treated group were given tofacitinib by mouth, 5 to 10 mg twice a day.

After isolation, RNA underwent reverse transcription to generate cDNA as the sequencing template. Produced via immunoSEQ multiplex PCR; TCRdb's table is partial and in-frame only. The sample lists around 200,000 clones, about 53% seen once, with 9.5% to 14% in the top ten. The CDR3 loop spans 17 amino acids. V lost 3 bases to trimming and J lost 1 base; unmatched junction nucleotides: 10. Germline V gives CDR1 ENHRY, CDR2 SYGVKD. As to treatment: oral pan-JAK inhibitor, 5-10 mg twice daily. This TCR came from a human donor with alopecia areata. The J gene is TRBJ1-1, the V gene TRBV10-3, with 8 nucleotides matching TRBD1. The starting material was CD8+ T cells sorted from blood, obtained at week 24, from a patient treated with tofacitinib. The CDR3 DNA is TGTGCCATCAGTGAACCCGGGACAGGACACAGGAACACTGAAGCTTTCTTT. This translates into CAISEPGTGHRNTEAFF.